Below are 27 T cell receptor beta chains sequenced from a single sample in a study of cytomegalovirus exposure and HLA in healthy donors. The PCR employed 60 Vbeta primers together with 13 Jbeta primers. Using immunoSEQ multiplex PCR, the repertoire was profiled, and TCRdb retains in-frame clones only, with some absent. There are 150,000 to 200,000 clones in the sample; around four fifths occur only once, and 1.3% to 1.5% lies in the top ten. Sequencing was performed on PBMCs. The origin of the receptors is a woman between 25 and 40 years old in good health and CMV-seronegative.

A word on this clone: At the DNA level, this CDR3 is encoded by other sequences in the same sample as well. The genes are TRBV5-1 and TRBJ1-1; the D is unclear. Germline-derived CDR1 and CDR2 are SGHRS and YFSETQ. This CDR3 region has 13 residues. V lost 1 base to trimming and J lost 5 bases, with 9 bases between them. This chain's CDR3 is CASSLTGGTEAFF. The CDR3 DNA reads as TGCGCCAGCAGCTTGACGGGAGGGACTGAAGCTTTCTTT.

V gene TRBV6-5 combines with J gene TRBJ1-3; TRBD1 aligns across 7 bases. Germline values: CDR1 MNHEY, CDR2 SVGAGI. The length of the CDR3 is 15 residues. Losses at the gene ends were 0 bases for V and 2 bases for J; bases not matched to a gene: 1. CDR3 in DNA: TGTGCCAGCAGTTACTCGACAGGGACTGGAAACACCATATATTTT. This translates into CASSYSTGTGNTIYF.

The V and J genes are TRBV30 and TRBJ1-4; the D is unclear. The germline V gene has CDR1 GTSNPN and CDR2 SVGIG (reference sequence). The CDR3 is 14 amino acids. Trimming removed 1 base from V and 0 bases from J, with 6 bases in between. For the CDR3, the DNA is TGTGCCTGGAGTGGAGATTCAACTAATGAAAAACTGTTTTTT. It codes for CAWSGDSTNEKLFF.

Written as DNA, the CDR3 is TGTGCCAGTAGTATCCTCCTCCCCGGGAGACGCAGCAATCAGCCCCAGCATTTT. This encodes CASSILLPGRRSNQPQHF. The chain couples TRBV19 to TRBJ1-5; no firm D call. Between the trimmed V and J ends, which lost 3 bases and 1 base, there was a span of 19 bases. Germline V gene sequence: CDR1 LNHDA, CDR2 SQIVND (reference sequence). This CDR3 spans 18 amino acids.

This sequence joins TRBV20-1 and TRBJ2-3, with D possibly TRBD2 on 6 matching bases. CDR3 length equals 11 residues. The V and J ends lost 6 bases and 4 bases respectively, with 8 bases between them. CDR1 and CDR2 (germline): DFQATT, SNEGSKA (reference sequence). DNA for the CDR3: TGCAGTGCCCGACTAGCAGATACGCAGTATTTT. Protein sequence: CSARLADTQYF.

The DNA of the CDR3 is TGTGCCAGCTCAGAGGGTCGTGAAAAACTGTTTTTT. It translates to CASSEGREKLFF. The V call is TRBV18, the J call TRBJ1-4; D unclear. The V end lost 5 bases, the J end lost 7 bases, and 8 bases lay between the germline ends. The CDR3 totals 12 residues. Germline CDR1 and CDR2: KGHSH and LQKENI.

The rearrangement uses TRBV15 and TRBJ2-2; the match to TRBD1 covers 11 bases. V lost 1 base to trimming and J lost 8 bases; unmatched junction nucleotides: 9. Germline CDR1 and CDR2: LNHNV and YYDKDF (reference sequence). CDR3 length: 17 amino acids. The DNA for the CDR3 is TGTGCCACCAGCAGAGGCTCCGGGACAGGGGGAGAAGGGGAGCTGTTTTTT. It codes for CATSRGSGTGGEGELFF.

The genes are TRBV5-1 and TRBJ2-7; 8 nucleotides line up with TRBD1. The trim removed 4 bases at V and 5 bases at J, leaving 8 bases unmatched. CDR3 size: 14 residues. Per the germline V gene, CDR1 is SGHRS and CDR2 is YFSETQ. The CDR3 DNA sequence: TGCGCCAGCAGCCAGGACAGGGTTCGAGACGAGCAGTACTTC. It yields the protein CASSQDRVRDEQYF.

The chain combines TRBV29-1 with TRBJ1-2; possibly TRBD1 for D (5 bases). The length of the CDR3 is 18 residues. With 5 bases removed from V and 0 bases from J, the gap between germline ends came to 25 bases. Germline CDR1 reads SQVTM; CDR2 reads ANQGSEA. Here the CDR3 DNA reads TGCAGCGTTCTACGACAGAGTAAAACACAAGGTGCTAACTATGGCTACACCTTC. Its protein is CSVLRQSKTQGANYGYTF.

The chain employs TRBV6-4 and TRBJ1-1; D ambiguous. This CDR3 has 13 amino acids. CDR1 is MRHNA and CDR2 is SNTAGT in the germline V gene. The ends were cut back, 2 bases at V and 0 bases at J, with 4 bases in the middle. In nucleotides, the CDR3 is TGTGCCAGCAGTGACGTTATGAACACTGAAGCTTTCTTT. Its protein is CASSDVMNTEAFF.

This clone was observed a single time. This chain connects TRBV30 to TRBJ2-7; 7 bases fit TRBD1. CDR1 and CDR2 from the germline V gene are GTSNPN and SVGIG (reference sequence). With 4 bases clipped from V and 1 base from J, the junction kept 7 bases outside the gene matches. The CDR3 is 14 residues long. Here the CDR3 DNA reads TGTGCCTGGATCAAGACAGGGAAATCCTACGAGCAGTACTTC. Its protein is CAWIKTGKSYEQYF.

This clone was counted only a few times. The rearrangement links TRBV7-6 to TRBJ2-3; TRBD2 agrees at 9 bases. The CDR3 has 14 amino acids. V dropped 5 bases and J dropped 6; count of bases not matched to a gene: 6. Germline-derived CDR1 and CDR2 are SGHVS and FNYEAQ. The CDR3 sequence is CASSTNAGGDTQYF. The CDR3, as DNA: TGTGCCAGCAGCACCAATGCGGGGGGGGATACGCAGTATTTT. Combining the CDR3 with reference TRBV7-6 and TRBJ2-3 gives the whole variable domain GAGVSQSPRYKVTKRGQDVALRCDPISGHVSLYWYRQALGQGPEFLTYFNYEAQQDKSGLPNDRFSAERPEGSISTLTIQRTEQRDSAMYRCASSTNAGGDTQYFGPGTRLTVL.

CDR3 in amino acids: CASSGRPGTGVGEQYF. The CDR3 nucleotides are TGTGCCAGCAGTGGCCGGCCGGGGACAGGGGTAGGAGAGCAGTACTTC. The chain employs TRBV6-1 and TRBJ2-5, with 10 bases that match TRBD1. Per the germline V gene, CDR1 is MNHNS and CDR2 is SASEGT. V dropped 4 bases and J dropped 11; count of bases not matched to a gene: 16. The CDR3 length is 16 residues.

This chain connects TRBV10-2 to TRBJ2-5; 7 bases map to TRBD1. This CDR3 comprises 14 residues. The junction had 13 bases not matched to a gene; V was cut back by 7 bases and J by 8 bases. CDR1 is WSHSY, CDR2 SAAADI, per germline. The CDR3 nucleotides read TGCGCCAGCAATCGAGACAGGGATGAAGGAACCCAGTACTTC. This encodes CASNRDRDEGTQYF.

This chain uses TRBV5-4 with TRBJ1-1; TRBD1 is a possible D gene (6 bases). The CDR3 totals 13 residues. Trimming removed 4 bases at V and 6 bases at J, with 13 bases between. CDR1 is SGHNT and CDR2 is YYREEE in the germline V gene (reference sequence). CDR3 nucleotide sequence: TGTGCCAGCAGCCGAGGGGGTGGTCCTGAAGCTTTCTTT. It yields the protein CASSRGGGPEAFF. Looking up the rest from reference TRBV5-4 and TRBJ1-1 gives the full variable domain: ETGVTQSPTHLIKTRGQQVTLRCSSQSGHNTVSWYQQALGQGPQFIFQYYREEENGRGNFPPRFSGLQFPNYSSELNVNALELDDSALYLCASSRGGGPEAFFGQGTRLTVV.

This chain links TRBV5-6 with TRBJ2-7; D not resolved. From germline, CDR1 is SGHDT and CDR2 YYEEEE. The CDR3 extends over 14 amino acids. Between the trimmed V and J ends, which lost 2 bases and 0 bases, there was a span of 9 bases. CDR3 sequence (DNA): TGTGCCAGCAGCTTTGGTTCAGTCTCCTACGAGCAGTACTTC. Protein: CASSFGSVSYEQYF.

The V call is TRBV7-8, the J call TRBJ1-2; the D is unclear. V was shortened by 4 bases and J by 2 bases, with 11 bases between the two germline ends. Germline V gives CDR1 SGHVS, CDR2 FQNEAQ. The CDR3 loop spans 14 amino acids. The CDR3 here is CASSSYRENYGYTF. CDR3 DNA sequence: TGTGCCAGCAGCTCGTACCGCGAGAACTATGGCTACACCTTC.

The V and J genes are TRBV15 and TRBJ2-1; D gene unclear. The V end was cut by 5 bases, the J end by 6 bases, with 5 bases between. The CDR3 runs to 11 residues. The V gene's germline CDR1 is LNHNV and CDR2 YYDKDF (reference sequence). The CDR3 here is CATSQSNEQFF. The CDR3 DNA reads TGTGCCACCAGCCAGTCCAATGAGCAGTTCTTC. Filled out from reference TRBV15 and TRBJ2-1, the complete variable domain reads DAMVIQNPRYQVTQFGKPVTLSCSQTLNHNVMYWYQQKSSQAPKLLFHYYDKDFNNEADTPDNFQSRRPNTSFCFLDIRSPGLGDTAMYLCATSQSNEQFFGPGTRLTVL.

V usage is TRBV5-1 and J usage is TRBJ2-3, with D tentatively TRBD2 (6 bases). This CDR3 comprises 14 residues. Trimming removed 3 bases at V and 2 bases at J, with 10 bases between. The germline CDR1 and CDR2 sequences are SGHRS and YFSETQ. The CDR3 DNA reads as TGCGCCAGCAGCTCAGCGGGCTCCACAGATACGCAGTATTTT. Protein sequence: CASSSAGSTDTQYF. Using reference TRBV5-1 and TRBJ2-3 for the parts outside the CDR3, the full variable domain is KAGVTQTPRYLIKTRGQQVTLSCSPISGHRSVSWYQQTPGQGLQFLFEYFSETQRNKGNFPGRFSGRQFSNSRSEMNVSTLELGDSALYLCASSSAGSTDTQYFGPGTRLTVL.

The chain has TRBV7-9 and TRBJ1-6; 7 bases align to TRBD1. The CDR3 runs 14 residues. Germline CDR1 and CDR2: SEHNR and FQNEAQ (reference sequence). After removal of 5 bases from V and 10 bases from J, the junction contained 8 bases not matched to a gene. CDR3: CASSATGVDSPLHF. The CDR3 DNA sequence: TGTGCCAGCAGCGCCACAGGGGTCGACTCACCCCTCCACTTT.

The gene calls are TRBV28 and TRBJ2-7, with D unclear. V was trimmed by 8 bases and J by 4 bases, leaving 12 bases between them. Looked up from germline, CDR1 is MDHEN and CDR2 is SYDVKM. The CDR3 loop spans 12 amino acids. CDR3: CASAEKPYEQYF. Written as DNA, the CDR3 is TGTGCCAGCGCGGAAAAACCTTACGAGCAGTACTTC.

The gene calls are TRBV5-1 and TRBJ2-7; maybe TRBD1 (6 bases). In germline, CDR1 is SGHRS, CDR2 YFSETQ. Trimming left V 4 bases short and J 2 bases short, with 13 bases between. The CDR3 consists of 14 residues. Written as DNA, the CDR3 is TGCGCCAGCAGCGATGACAGGTTTCCCTACGAGCAGTACTTC. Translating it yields CASSDDRFPYEQYF.

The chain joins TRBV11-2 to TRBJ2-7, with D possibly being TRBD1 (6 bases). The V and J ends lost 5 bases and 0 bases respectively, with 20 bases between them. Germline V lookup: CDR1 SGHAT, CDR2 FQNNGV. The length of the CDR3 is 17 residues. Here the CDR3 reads CASSRLRLRGNSYEQYF. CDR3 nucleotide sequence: TGTGCCAGCAGCAGACTCCGGCTCAGGGGTAACTCCTACGAGCAGTACTTC. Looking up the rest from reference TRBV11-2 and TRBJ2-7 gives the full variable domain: EAGVAQSPRYKIIEKRQSVAFWCNPISGHATLYWYQQILGQGPKLLIQFQNNGVVDDSQLPKDRFSAERLKGVDSTLKIQPAKLEDSAVYLCASSRLRLRGNSYEQYFGPGTRLTVT.

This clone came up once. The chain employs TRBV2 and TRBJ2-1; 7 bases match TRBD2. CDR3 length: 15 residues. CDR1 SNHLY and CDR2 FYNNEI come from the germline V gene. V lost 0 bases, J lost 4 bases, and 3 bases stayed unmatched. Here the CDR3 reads CASSEAWGGYNEQFF. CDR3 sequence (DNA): TGTGCCAGCAGTGAAGCGTGGGGGGGTTACAATGAGCAGTTCTTC.

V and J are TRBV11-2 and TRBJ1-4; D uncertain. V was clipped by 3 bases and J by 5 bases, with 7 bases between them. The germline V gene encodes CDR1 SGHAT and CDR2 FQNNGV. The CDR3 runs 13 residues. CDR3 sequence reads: CASSFPGNEKLFF. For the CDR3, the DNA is TGTGCCAGCAGCTTTCCGGGGAATGAAAAACTGTTTTTT.

The DNA for the CDR3 is TGTGCCAGCAGGGGCCCGGGGTATGAAAAACTGTTTTTT. Translation: CASRGPGYEKLFF. The chain uses TRBV27 and TRBJ1-4; D is ambiguous. The CDR3 consists of 13 residues. The germline V gene has CDR1 MNHEY and CDR2 SMNVEV (reference sequence). V was clipped by 6 bases and J by 6 bases, with 11 bases between them.

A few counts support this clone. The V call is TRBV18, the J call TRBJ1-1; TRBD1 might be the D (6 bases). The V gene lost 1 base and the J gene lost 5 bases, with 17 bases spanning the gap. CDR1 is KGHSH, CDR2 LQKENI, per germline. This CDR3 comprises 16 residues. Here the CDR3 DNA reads TGTGCCAGCTCACCACGGGCCCAGGGGCGGTTAACTGAAGCTTTCTTT. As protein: CASSPRAQGRLTEAFF.